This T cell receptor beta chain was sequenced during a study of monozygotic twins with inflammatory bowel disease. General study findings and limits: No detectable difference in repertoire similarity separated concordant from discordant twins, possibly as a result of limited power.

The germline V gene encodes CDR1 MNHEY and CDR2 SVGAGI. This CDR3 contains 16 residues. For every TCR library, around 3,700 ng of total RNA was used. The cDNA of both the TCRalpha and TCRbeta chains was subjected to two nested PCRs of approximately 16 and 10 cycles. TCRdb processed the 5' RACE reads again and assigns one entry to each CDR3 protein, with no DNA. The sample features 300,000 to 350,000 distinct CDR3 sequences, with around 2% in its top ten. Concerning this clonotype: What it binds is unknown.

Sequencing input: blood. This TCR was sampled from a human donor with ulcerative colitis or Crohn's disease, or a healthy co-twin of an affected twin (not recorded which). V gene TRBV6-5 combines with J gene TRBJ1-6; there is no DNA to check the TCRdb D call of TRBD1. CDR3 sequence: CASSYTRDTANSPLHF.